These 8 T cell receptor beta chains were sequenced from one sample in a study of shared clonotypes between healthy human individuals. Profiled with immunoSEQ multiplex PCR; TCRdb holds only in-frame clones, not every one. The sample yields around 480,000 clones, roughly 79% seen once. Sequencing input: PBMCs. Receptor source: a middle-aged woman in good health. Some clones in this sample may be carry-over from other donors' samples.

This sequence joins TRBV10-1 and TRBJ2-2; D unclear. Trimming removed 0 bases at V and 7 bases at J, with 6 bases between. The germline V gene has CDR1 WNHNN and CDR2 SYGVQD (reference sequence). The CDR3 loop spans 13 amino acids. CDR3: CASSESKVGELFF. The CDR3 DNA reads TGCGCCAGCAGTGAGTCGAAGGTCGGGGAGCTGTTTTTT.

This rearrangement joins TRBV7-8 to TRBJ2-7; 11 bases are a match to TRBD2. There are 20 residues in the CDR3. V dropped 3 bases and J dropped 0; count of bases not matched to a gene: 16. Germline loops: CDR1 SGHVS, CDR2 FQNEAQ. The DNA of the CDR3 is TGTGCCAGCAGCTTTCCCGCAGGACTAGCGGGTAGAAGCGGCTCCTACGAGCAGTACTTC. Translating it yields CASSFPAGLAGRSGSYEQYF.

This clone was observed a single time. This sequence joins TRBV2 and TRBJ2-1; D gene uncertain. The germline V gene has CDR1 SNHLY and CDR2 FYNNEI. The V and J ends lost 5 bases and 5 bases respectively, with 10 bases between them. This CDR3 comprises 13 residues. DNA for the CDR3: TGTGCCAGCAGTCCGCAACGGAACAATGAGCAGTTCTTC. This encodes CASSPQRNNEQFF.

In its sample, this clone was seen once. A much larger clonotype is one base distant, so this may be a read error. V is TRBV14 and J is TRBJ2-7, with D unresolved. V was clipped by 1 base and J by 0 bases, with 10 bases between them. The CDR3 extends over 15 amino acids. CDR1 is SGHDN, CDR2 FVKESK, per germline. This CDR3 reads CASSQGRASSYEQYF. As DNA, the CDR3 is TGTGCCAGCAGCCAAGGTCGCGCCAGCTCCTACGAGCAGTACTTC. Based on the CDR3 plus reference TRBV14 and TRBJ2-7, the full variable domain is EAGVTQFPSHSVIEKGQTVTLRCDPISGHDNLYWYRRVMGKEIKFLLHFVKESKQDESGMPNNRFLAERTGGTYSTLKVQPAELEDSGVYFCASSQGRASSYEQYFGPGTRLTVT.

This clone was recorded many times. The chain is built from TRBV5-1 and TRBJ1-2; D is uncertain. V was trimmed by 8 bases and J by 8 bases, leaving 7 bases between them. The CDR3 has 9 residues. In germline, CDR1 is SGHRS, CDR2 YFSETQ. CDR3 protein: CARDDGYTF. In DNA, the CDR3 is TGCGCCAGAGACGACGGCTACACCTTC.

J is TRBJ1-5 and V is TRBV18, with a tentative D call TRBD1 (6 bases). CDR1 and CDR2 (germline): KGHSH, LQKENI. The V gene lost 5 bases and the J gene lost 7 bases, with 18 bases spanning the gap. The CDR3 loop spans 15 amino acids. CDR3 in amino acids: CASSNFNREGQPQHF. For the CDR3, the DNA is TGTGCCAGCTCAAACTTCAACAGGGAAGGACAGCCCCAGCATTTT.

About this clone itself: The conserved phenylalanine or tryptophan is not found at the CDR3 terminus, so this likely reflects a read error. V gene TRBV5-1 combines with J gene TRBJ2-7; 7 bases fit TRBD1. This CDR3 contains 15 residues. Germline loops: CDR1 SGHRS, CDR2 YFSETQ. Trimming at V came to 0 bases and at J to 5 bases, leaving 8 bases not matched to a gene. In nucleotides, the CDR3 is TGCGCCAGCAGCTTGGACACAGGGGCAGGCGACGAGCAGTACCTC. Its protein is CASSLDTGAGDEQYL.

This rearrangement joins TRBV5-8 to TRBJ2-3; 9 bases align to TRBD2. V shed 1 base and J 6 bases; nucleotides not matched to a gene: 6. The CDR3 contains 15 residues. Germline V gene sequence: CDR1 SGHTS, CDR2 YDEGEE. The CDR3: CASSLWLAGTDTQYF. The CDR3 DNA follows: TGTGCCAGCAGCTTGTGGCTAGCGGGAACGGATACGCAGTATTTT.